This TCR beta chain comes out of a study of blood T cell repertoires in COVID-19. Germline V gene data show CDR1 as SGDLS and CDR2 as YYNGEE. V was trimmed by 0 bases and J by 3 bases, leaving 13 bases between them. This CDR3 is built from 16 residues. Participants came from under 30 US areas, aged about 18 to 95 years. Participant reports of clinical history set cohort assignment. As originally analysed: Using reference gene primer amplification, nucleated cell counts were estimated. TCRdb's copy holds only in-frame clones and misses some; the assay was immunoSEQ multiplex PCR. D and trimming were read from the DNA, whereas the V and J calls and clone size are those reported in that table. The table lists roughly 150,000 clones, over 80% of them singletons.

Sequenced sample: PBMCs or T cells enriched from blood (not recorded which). The V gene is TRBV9, the J gene TRBJ2-1, with TRBD2 as a possible D gene (6 bases). The clonotype was recovered from a woman aged 40 to 50 who had recovered from COVID-19. The CDR3 protein is CASSVVGRGLYNEQFF. The CDR3 region has the DNA TGTGCCAGCAGCGTAGTGGGGCGGGGACTCTACAATGAGCAGTTCTTC.